This TCR beta chain was documented in a study of human T cells and chemical hapten exposure. The V segment lost 6 bases and the J segment 3 bases; nucleotides outside the gene matches: 2. Germline CDR1 is DFQATT and CDR2 is SNEGSKA (reference sequence). The CDR3 runs 11 residues. The time point is: patch test 2, 6 weeks after DPC sensitization. This sample's treatment: therapeutic diphenylcyclopropenone sensitization with weekly scalp DPC. This clonotype was seen many times. TCRdb recomputed calls from the RACE reads with MiXCR, one row per CDR3 protein. The repertoire holds 120,000 to 150,000 distinct CDR3 sequences, approximately 12% seen once, with less than 1.5% in the top ten.

This sequence was found in a woman aged 50 to 60 with alopecia areata. Some clones in this sample may be carry-over from other donors' samples. Sequenced material: whole blood, taken in connection with sensitization to the hapten diphenylcyclopropenone (DPC). The genes are TRBV20-1 and TRBJ2-7; TRBD2 matches at 7 bases. The CDR3 DNA is TGCAGTGCGGGCGGGGGCTACGAGCAGTACTTC. It codes for CSAGGGYEQYF.